These T cell receptor beta chains were read from a single sample in a study of cytomegalovirus exposure and HLA in healthy donors. Repertoires were generated with immunoSEQ multiplex PCR, while TCRdb's copy carries only in-frame clones and drops some. This table holds over 50,000 clones, 65% to 80% found once. The sample comprised PBMCs. These receptors were collected from a man between 40 and 49 years old in good health and CMV-seropositive. Each CDR3 is given with its conserved first and last residue. Fields, in order: V gene, D gene, clone size, J gene, CDR3 protein, CDR3 DNA. D genes are given only for firm matches. Rows may omit the clone size; those that give it use once, few, many or a size class.

V gene: TRBV7-3; D gene: TRBD1; clone size: many; J gene: TRBJ2-2; CDR3 protein: CASSLKGQGITGELFF; CDR3 DNA: TGTGCCAGCAGCTTAAAAGGACAGGGAATCACCGGGGAGCTGTTTTTT
V gene: TRBV7-2; D gene: TRBD1; clone size: .; J gene: TRBJ2-7; CDR3 protein: CASSHSKDRAAYEQYF; CDR3 DNA: TGTGCCAGCAGTCATAGCAAGGACAGGGCAGCCTACGAGCAGTACTTC
V gene: TRBV18; D gene: TRBD2; clone size: .; J gene: TRBJ2-1; CDR3 protein: CASSPRSSGGGSNEQFF; CDR3 DNA: TGTGCCAGCTCACCAAGGTCTAGCGGGGGAGGGAGCAATGAGCAGTTCTTC
V gene: TRBV5-5; D gene: .; clone size: .; J gene: TRBJ1-2; CDR3 protein: CASSLQINYGYTF; CDR3 DNA: TGTGCCAGCAGCTTGCAGATTAACTATGGCTACACCTTC
V gene: TRBV7-2; D gene: .; clone size: few; J gene: TRBJ1-1; CDR3 protein: CASSLSYVEAFF; CDR3 DNA: TGTGCCAGCAGCCTATCCTACGTTGAAGCTTTCTTT
V gene: TRBV29-1; D gene: TRBD1; clone size: .; J gene: TRBJ2-1; CDR3 protein: CSVCGQASSYNEQFF; CDR3 DNA: TGCAGCGTCTGCGGACAGGCGAGCTCCTACAATGAGCAGTTCTTC
V gene: TRBV11-2; D gene: TRBD1; clone size: .; J gene: TRBJ2-5; CDR3 protein: CASSLARDSHQYF; CDR3 DNA: TGTGCCAGCAGCTTAGCGAGGGACAGCCACCAGTACTTC
V gene: TRBV25-1; D gene: .; clone size: .; J gene: TRBJ2-7; CDR3 protein: CASSEFSPSYEQYF; CDR3 DNA: TGTGCCAGCAGTGAATTTAGCCCCTCCTACGAGCAGTACTTC
V gene: TRBV18; D gene: TRBD1; clone size: .; J gene: TRBJ2-1; CDR3 protein: CASSPSTGTGLHEQFF; CDR3 DNA: TGTGCCAGCTCACCATCTACCGGGACAGGGCTTCATGAGCAGTTCTTC
V gene: TRBV10-3; D gene: TRBD1; clone size: once; J gene: TRBJ1-6; CDR3 protein: CAISETTSTGGNSPLHF; CDR3 DNA: TGTGCCATCAGTGAGACGACTTCGACAGGGGGAAATTCACCCCTCCACTTT
V gene: TRBV12-5; D gene: .; clone size: few; J gene: TRBJ2-3; CDR3 protein: CASGSQGSTDTQYF; CDR3 DNA: TGTGCTAGTGGTTCACAGGGATCCACAGATACGCAGTATTTT